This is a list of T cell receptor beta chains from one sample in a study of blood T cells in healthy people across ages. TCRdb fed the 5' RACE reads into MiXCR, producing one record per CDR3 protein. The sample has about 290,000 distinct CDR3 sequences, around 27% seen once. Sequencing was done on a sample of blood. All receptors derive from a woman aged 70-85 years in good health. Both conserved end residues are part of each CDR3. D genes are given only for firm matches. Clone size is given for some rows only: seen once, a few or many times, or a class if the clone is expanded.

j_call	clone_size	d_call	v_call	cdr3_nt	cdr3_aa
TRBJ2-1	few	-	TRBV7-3	TGTGCCAGCAGCTTAACGGTAACAAATGAGCAGTTCTTC	CASSLTVTNEQFF
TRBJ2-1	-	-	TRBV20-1	TGCAGTGCTAGAGATGAGGGCTCCTACAATGAGCAGTTCTTC	CSARDEGSYNEQFF
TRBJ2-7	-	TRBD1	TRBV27	TGTGCCAGCAGTACTCTTACTCCCGGGACAGGGGGCCGCAACGAGCAGTACTTC	CASSTLTPGTGGRNEQYF
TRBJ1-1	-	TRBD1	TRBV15	TGTGCCACCAGCAGAGTGCGGACAGGGCCAAACACTGAAGCTTTCTTT	CATSRVRTGPNTEAFF
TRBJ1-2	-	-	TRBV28	TGTGCCAGCGACACAGCGAAATATGGCTACACCTTC	CASDTAKYGYTF
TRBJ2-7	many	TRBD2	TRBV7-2	TGTGCCAGCAGCTTAGGACTAGCGGGAGCCTACGAGCAGTACTTC	CASSLGLAGAYEQYF
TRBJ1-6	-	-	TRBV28	TGTGCCAGCAGTGCCGGAGGGGCAGGGGTTCTCTCACCCCTCCACTTT	CASSAGGAGVLSPLHF
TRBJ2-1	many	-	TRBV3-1	TGTGCCAGCAGCCCTCGGGAGTCCTACAATGAGCAGTTCTTC	CASSPRESYNEQFF
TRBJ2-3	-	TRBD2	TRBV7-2	TGTGCCAGCAGCCCCCGGCGGGCTAGCGGTACCTCGGTAGATACGCAGTATTTT	CASSPRRASGTSVDTQYF
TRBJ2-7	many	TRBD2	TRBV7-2	TGTGCCAGCAGCTTAGCGGGAGGGCCCTACGAGCAGTACTTC	CASSLAGGPYEQYF
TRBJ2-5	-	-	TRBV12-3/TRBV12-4	TGTGCCAGCAGTTTTCTGTCGTCCGGAGAGACCCAGTACTTC	CASSFLSSGETQYF
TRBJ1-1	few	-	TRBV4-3	TGCGCCAGCAGCCAAGGGCAGCTAAACACTGAAGCTTTCTTT	CASSQGQLNTEAFF
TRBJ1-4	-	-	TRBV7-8	TGTGCCAGCACCGGGGGCGGACAAACTAATGAAAAACTGTTTTTT	CASTGGGQTNEKLFF
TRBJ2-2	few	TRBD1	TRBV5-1	TGCGCCAGCAGCCACAAACCTCGGACAGGGCCCGGGGAGCTGTTTTTT	CASSHKPRTGPGELFF
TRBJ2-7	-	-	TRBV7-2	TGTGCCAGCAGCTTAGGCGGGACCAAAGACTACGAGCAGTACTTC	CASSLGGTKDYEQYF
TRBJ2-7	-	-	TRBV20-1	TGCAGTGCTGGATACTACGAGCAGTACTTC	CSAGYYEQYF
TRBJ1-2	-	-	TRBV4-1	TGCGCCAGCAGCCAAGCGATCGACAGGCTTGGCTACACCTTC	CASSQAIDRLGYTF
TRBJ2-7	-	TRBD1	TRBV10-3	TGTGCCACCGACCAGACAGGGAATCTGCTCGAGCAGTACTTC	CATDQTGNLLEQYF
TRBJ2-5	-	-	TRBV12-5	TGTGCTAGTGGTTTGGTAAATTATCGGCAAGAGACCCAGTACTTC	CASGLVNYRQETQYF
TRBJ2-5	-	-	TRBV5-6	TGTGCCAGCAGCTTGGGGGAATTGGAGACCCAGTACTTC	CASSLGELETQYF
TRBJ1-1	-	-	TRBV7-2	TGTGCCAGCAGCCCTTTCGGGGGCCAGAAAAACACTGAAGCTTTCTTT	CASSPFGGQKNTEAFF
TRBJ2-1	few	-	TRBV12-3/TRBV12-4	TGTGCCAGCAGTTTAGGGGGGAGCGGTCGGAGCTCCTACAATGAGCAGTTCTTC	CASSLGGSGRSSYNEQFF
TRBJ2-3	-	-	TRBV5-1	TGCGCCAGCAGGAGGCTAGCGCAAAGCACAGATACGCAGTATTTT	CASRRLAQSTDTQYF
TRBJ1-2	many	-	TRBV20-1	TGCAGTGCTAGAGTTATAGACCGGGGGCAGCATGGCTACACCTTC	CSARVIDRGQHGYTF
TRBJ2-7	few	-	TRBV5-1	TGCGCCAGCAGCTCGCCCTTGACCCAGCAGCGGTCCTACGAGCAGTACTTC	CASSSPLTQQRSYEQYF
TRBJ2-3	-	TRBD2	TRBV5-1	TGCGCCAGCAGCTGGCGGGGGGGAAGCACAGATACGCAGTATTTT	CASSWRGGSTDTQYF
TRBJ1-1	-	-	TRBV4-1	TGCGCCAGCAGAGACCCGGGACAAGATTTGAACACTGAAGCTTTCTTT	CASRDPGQDLNTEAFF
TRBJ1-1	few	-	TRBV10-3	TGTGCCATCAGTGAGGGGTTTGGCACTGAAGCTTTCTTT	CAISEGFGTEAFF
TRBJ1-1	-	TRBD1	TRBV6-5	TGTGCCAGCAGTTACGCCGGGACAGGGTTGAACACTGAAGCTTTCTTT	CASSYAGTGLNTEAFF
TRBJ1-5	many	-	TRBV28	TGTGCCAGCATCGGACAGCATTTCGGCAATCAGCCCCAGCATTTT	CASIGQHFGNQPQHF
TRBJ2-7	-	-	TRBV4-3	TGCGCCAGCAGCCAAGATCGAGCATCAGGGTACGAGCAGTACTTC	CASSQDRASGYEQYF
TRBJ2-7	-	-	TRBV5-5	TGTGCCAGCAGCGTAGGACATTCCTACGAGCAGTACTTC	CASSVGHSYEQYF
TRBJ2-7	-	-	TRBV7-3	TGTGCCAGCAGCTTATCGTTTGGGAACGAGCAGTACTTC	CASSLSFGNEQYF
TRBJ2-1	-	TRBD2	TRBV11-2	TGTGCCAGCAGCTCGGGGCCCCAGCTTTGGACTAGCAGTCATGAGCAGTTCTTC	CASSSGPQLWTSSHEQFF
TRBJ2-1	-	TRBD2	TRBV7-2	TGTGCCAGCAGCTCCCCGGGACTAGCGAACTACAATGAGCAGTTCTTC	CASSSPGLANYNEQFF
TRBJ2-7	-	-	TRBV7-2	TGTGCCAGCAGCTTAGACGGACCCCTTATCCCCCTACCCTACGAGCAGTACTTC	CASSLDGPLIPLPYEQYF
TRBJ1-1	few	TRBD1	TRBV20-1	TGCAGTGCTGAGAACCGGGACAGGGGAGACACTGAAGCTTTCTTT	CSAENRDRGDTEAFF
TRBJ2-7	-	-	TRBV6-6	TGTGCCAGCAGCCCCGGGCTATTCTACGAGCAGTACTTC	CASSPGLFYEQYF
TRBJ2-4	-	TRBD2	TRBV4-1	TGCGCCAGCAGCCAACCATCTAGCGGGAGGACCAAAAACATTCAGTACTTC	CASSQPSSGRTKNIQYF
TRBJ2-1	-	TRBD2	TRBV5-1	TGCGCCAGCAGCTTCGTAGCGGGAGAATACAATGAGCAGTTCTTC	CASSFVAGEYNEQFF
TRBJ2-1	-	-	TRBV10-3	TGTGCCATCAGAATATCATGGGAGGCTAACAATGAGCAGTTCTTC	CAIRISWEANNEQFF
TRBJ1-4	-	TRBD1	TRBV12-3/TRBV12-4	TGTGCCAGCAGTCTTACCCGGACAGGGAATGAAAAACTGTTTTTT	CASSLTRTGNEKLFF